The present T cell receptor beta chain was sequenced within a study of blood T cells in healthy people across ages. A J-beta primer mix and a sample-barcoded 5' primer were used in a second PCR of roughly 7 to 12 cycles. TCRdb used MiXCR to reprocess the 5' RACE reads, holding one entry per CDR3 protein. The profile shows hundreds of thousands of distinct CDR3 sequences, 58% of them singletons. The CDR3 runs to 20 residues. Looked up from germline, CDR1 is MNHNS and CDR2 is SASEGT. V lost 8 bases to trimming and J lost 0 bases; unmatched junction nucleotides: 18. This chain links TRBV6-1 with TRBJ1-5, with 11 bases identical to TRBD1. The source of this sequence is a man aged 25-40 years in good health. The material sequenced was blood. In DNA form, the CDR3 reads TGTGCCAGCCTACGCGGGGGGTTTGGGACAGGGGGGAATAGCAATCAGCCCCAGCATTTT. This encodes CASLRGGFGTGGNSNQPQHF.